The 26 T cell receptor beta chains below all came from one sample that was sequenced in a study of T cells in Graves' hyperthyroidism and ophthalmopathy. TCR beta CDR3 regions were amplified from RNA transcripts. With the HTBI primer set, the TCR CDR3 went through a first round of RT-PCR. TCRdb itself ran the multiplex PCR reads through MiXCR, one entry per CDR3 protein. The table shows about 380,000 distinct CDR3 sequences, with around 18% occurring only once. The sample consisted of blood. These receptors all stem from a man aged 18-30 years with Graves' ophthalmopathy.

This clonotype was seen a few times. CDR3 residues: CASSQEVRAYGANVLTF. In DNA form, the CDR3 reads TGCGCCAGCAGCCAAGAAGTCAGGGCTTACGGGGCCAACGTCCTGACTTTC. The rearrangement uses TRBV4-1 and TRBJ2-6; TRBD1 might be the D (5 bases). Germline V gene lookup returns CDR1 MGHRA and CDR2 YSYEKL. V was pared by 0 bases and J by 4 bases, with 13 bases between. The CDR3 contains 17 residues.

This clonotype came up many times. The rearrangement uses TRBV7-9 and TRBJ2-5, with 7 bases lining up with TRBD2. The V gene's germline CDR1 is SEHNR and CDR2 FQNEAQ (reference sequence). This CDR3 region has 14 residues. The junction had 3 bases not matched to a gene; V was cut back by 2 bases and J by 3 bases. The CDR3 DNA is TGTGCCAGCAGCTTACCGGGGGGTAAAGAGACCCAGTACTTC. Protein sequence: CASSLPGGKETQYF.

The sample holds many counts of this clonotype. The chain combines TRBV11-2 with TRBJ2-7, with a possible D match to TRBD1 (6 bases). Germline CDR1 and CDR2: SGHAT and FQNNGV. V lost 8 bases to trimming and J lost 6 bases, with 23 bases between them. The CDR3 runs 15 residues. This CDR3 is CASLPPPAQGREQYF. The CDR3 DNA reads TGTGCCAGCTTACCCCCCCCCGCTCAGGGGCGCGAGCAGTACTTC.

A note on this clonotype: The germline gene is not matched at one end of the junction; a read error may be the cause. This chain's CDR3 is CASSGRGRRTGELLF. The CDR3 nucleotides are TGTGCCAGCAGTGGCAGGGGCAGGCGCACCGGGGAGCTGCTTTTT. The chain is built from TRBV6-1 and TRBJ2-2; D may be TRBD1 (6 bases). CDR1 and CDR2 from the germline V gene are MNHNS and SASEGT. The CDR3 is 15 residues long.

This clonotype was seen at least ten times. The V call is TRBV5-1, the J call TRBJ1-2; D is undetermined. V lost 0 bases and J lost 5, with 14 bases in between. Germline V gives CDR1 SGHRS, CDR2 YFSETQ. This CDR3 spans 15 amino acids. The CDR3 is CASSLAKGSSYGYTF. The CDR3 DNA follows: TGCGCCAGCAGCTTGGCTAAGGGCAGCAGTTATGGCTACACCTTC. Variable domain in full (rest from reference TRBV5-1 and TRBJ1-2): KAGVTQTPRYLIKTRGQQVTLSCSPISGHRSVSWYQQTPGQGLQFLFEYFSETQRNKGNFPGRFSGRQFSNSRSEMNVSTLELGDSALYLCASSLAKGSSYGYTFGSGTRLTVV.

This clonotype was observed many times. The CDR3 DNA follows: TGTGCCAGCAGTGATTACCCGGGGGGGCCAGATACGCAGTATTTT. Protein sequence: CASSDYPGGPDTQYF. The rearrangement joins TRBV2 to TRBJ2-3; 8 bases match TRBD2. V lost 3 bases and J lost 4; bases outside the gene matches: 6. This CDR3 has 15 amino acids. In germline, CDR1 is SNHLY, CDR2 FYNNEI.

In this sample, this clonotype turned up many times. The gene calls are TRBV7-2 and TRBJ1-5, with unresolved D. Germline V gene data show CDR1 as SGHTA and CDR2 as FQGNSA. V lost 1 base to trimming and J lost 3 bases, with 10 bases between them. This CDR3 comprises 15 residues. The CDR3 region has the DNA TGTGCCAGCAGCTTAGACGCCTCCCCCAATCAGCCCCAGCATTTT. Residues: CASSLDASPNQPQHF.

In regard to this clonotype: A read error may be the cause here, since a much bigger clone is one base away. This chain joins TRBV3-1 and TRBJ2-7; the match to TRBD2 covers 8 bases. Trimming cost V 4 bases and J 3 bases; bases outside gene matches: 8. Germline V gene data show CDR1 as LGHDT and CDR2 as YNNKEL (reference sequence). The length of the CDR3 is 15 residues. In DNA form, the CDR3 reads TGTGCCAGCAGCCTGGTGATAGCGGGACTCTACGAGCAGTACTTC. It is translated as CASSLVIAGLYEQYF.

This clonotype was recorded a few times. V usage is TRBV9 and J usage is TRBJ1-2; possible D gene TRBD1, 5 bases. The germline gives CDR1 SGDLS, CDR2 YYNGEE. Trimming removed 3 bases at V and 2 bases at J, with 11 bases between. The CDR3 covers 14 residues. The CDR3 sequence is CASSADSGNYGYTF. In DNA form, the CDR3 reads TGTGCCAGCAGCGCTGACAGTGGGAACTATGGCTACACCTTC.

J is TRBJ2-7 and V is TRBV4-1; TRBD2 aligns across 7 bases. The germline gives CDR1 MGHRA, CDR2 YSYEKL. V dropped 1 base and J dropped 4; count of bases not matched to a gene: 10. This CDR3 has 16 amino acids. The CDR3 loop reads CASSQGSGGILYEQYF. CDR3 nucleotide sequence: TGCGCCAGCAGCCAAGGGTCGGGGGGAATATTATACGAGCAGTACTTC.

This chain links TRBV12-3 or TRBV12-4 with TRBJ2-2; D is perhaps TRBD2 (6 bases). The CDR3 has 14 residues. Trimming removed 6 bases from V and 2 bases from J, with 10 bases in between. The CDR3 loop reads CASSTGTNTGELFF. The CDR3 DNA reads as TGTGCCAGCAGCACCGGGACTAACACCGGGGAGCTGTTTTTT.

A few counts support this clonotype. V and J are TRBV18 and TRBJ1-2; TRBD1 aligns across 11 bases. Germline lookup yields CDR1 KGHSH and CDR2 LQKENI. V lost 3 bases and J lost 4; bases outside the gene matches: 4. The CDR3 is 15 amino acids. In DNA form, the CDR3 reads TGTGCCAGCTCACCGGGACAGGGGGAGTTCTATGGCTACACCTTC. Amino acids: CASSPGQGEFYGYTF.

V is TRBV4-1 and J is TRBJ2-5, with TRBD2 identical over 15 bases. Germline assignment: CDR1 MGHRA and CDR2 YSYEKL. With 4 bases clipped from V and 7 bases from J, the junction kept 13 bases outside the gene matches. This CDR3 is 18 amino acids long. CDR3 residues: CASSRGLAGGPMEGTQYF. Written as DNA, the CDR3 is TGCGCCAGCAGCCGAGGACTAGCGGGGGGGCCCATGGAGGGGACCCAGTACTTC.

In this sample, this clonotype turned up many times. The CDR3 loop reads CASSAGQALYGYTF. CDR3 DNA: TGCGCCAGCAGTGCAGGACAGGCCCTCTATGGCTACACCTTC. The chain has TRBV10-1 and TRBJ1-2; TRBD1 agrees at 7 bases. Germline V CDR1 and CDR2: WNHNN, SYGVQD (reference sequence). This CDR3 is built from 14 residues. The V gene end was trimmed by 4 bases and the J gene end by 4 bases; junction bases not matched to a gene: 6.

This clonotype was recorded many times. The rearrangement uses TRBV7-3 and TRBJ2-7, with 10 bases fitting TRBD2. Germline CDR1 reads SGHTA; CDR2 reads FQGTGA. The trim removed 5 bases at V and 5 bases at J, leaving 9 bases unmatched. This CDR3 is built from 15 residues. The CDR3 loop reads CASSASGGASDEQYF. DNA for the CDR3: TGTGCCAGCAGCGCCAGCGGGGGGGCATCGGACGAGCAGTACTTC.

This CDR3 reads CSARDTGVGEKLFF. CDR3 DNA sequence: TGCAGTGCTAGAGATACCGGGGTGGGGGAAAAACTGTTTTTT. This chain connects TRBV20-1 to TRBJ1-4; unclear D gene. The germline gives CDR1 DFQATT, CDR2 SNEGSKA (reference sequence). V was clipped by 0 bases and J by 8 bases, with 13 bases between them. This CDR3 comprises 14 residues.

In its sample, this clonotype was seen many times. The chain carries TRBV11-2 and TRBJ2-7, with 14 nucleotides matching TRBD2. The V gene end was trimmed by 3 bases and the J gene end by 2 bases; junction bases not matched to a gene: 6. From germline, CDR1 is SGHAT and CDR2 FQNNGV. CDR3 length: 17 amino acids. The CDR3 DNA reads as TGTGCCAGCAGCTTCGAGACTAGCGGGGGGGATACCTACGAGCAGTACTTC. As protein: CASSFETSGGDTYEQYF.

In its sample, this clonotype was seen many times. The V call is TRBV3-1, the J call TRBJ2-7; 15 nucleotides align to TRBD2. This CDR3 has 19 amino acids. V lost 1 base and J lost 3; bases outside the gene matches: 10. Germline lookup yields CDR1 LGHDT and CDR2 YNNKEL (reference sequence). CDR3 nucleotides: TGTGCCAGCAGCCAAGCGCCTAGGACTAGCGGGGGGGCCATCTACGAGCAGTACTTC. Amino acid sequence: CASSQAPRTSGGAIYEQYF.

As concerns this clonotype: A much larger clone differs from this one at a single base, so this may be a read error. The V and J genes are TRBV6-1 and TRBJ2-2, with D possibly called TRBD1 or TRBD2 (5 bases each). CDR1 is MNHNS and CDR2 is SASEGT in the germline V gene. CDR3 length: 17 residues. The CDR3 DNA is TGTGCCAGCAGCTCATCCCAGGGATCCCGCCGGGTCGGGGAGCTGTCTTTT. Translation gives CASSSSQGSRRVGELSF.

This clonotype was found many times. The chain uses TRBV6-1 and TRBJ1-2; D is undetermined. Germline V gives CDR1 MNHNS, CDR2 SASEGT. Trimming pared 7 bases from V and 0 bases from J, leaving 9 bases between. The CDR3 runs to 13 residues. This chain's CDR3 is CASKVSANYGYTF. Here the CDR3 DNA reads TGTGCCAGCAAGGTTTCAGCTAACTATGGCTACACCTTC.

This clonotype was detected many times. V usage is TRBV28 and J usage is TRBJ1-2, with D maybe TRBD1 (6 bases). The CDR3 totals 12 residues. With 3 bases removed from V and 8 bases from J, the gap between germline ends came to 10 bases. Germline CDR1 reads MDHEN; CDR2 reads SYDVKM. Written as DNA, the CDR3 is TGTGCCAGCAGTTTTACAGGGCCCGGCTACACCTTC. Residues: CASSFTGPGYTF.

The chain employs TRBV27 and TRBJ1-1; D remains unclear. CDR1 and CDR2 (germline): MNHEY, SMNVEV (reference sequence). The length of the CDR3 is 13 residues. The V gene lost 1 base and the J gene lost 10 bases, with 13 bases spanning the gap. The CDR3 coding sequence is TGTGCCAGCAGTTTATGGAGACATGGAGGAGCTTTCTTT. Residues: CASSLWRHGGAFF.

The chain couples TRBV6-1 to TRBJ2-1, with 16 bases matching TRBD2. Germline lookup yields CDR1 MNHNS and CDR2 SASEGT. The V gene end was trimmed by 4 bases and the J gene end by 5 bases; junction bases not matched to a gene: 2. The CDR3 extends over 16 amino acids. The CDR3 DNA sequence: TGTGCCAGCAGTGGGGGACTAGCGGGGGGGAACAATGAGCAGTTCTTC. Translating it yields CASSGGLAGGNNEQFF.

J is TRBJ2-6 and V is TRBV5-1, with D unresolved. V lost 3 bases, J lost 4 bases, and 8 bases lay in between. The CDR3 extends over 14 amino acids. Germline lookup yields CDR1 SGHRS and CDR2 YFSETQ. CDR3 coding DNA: TGCGCCAGCAGCTCCGCTGGCGGGGCCAACGTCCTGACTTTC. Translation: CASSSAGGANVLTF.

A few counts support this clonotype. CDR3 bases: TGTGCCAGCAGCCTGTGGTCGGGTTCTAGGGATCAGCCCCAGCATTTT. Translating it yields CASSLWSGSRDQPQHF. The V gene is TRBV5-5, the J gene TRBJ1-5; D ambiguous. The CDR3 has 16 amino acids. CDR1 and CDR2 (germline): SGHKS, YYEKEE (reference sequence). V dropped 4 bases and J dropped 5 bases, with 19 bases sitting between them.

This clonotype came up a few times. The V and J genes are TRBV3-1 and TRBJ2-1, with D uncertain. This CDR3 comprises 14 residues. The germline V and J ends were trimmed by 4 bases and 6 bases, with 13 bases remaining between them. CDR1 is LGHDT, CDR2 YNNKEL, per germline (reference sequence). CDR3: CASSPPNTGNEQFF. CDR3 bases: TGTGCCAGCAGCCCTCCGAACACCGGCAATGAGCAGTTCTTC.